Described below is a single T cell receptor beta chain sequence and its context. Its recognized antigen is unknown. The input lacks base qualities; no much larger clone sits a single base away. Peripheral blood CD8+ and CD4+ T cells from healthy donors, Susac syndrome patients and multiple sclerosis patients were profiled by high-throughput TCR beta sequencing. Healthy donors were age- and sex-matched controls. Bulk CD8+ and CD4+ T cells were purified by magnetic negative isolation, whereas CD8+ TEMRA cells were enriched by FACS. Blood was drawn into EDTA tubes, processed within 24 hours, and PBMCs were isolated by density gradient centrifugation. PBMCs intended for TCR sequencing were cryopreserved in liquid nitrogen and thawed later in a water bath at 37 degrees C. The sorted or isolated CD4+, CD8+ and CD8+ TEMRA cells had a purity of 90% or higher. These data originate in a study of CD8 T cells in Susac syndrome (dated by TCRdb to about 2019). About the full investigation: Repertoire sequencing was used to test whether CD8+ T cell activation and differentiation in Susac syndrome was antigen driven. Clonality of the CD8+ T cell repertoire was compared between about a dozen healthy donors, about 14 Susac syndrome patients and around 16 multiple sclerosis patients.

Trimming takes 8 bases from V and 10 bases from J, and the germline ends sit 15 bases apart. CDR1 is given as SQVTM and CDR2 as ANQGSEA, both from the germline V gene. The CDR3 spans 11 residues, from the cysteine through the phenylalanine. The kept DNA is CDR3 alone, 33 bases in frame from the first base. What the authors observed across the whole study: The TCR sequencing and HLA analysis was acknowledged to have included a relatively small number of individuals.

RNA was extracted using the RNeasy kit, and roughly 0.45 to 1 microgram was reverse transcribed with random hexamers. TCR beta CDR3 regions were amplified with the immunoSEQ multiplex PCR assay covering 54 Vbeta and 13 Jbeta segments. To correct PCR amplification bias, a synthetic template baseline was used for both primer optimization and computational correction. The paper's data handling went like this. Only productive sequences were kept, with reads annotated to V, D and J genes according to IMGT and analyzed in immunoSEQ Analyzer. Clonality was computed as one minus Shannon entropy normalized by log2 of the number of productive unique sequences. For each patient and control, public and private clones were evaluated among the 100 most prevalent clones. Clones were defined as Susac-specific if absent from the healthy and MS cohorts, from more than 900 published viral clones and from other ImmuneACCESS disease sequences. TCRdb trimmed the raw reads at Q25, called clones with MiXCR and kept productive beta chains. Rows are unified per CDR3 protein, each entry keeping the most common DNA and genes. These V and J calls rely on TCRdb rather than the paper's analysis. Recorded for this sample are more than 130,000 distinct CDR3 sequences; over 85% of them occurred a single time. Around 0.29% of the sample comes from the top ten.

Sequencing input: CD8+ T cells from PBMCs. The rearranged segments are TRBV29-1 and TRBJ2-1; the D region possibly corresponds to TRBD2 (6 bases align). This clonotype was sampled from a human donor in good health. The DNA sequence is given as TGCAGCTGGGACTCCTCTGGGGAGCAGTTCTTC. Its translation reads: CSWDSSGEQFF.